A single sample gave rise to the 11 T cell receptor beta chains below, sequenced in a study of CD8 T cells in Susac syndrome (dated by TCRdb to about 2019). Library generation was performed with the immunoSEQ multiplex PCR assay. RNA was extracted using the RNeasy kit, and roughly 0.45 to 1 ug of the RNA was reverse transcribed with random hexamers. Starting from the raw public reads, TCRdb applied fastp trimming at Q25, assembled clones with MiXCR and retained in-frame beta chains. CDR3 protein duplicates are merged, each entry listing the most common genes and DNA. The table for this sample lists about 140,000 distinct CDR3 sequences; around 93% of them were counted only once. The top ten hold approximately 0.13% of the sample. Sequenced: CD4+ T cells from PBMCs. Every receptor here comes from a human donor with Susac syndrome.

This chain links TRBV5-1 with TRBJ2-3, with a weak D call TRBD2 (6 bases). The CDR3 has 16 amino acids. CDR1 and CDR2 from the germline V gene are SGHRS and YFSETQ. The germline V and J ends were trimmed by 0 bases and 0 bases, with 11 bases remaining between them. The CDR3 spells CASSLGRGASTDTQYF. CDR3 in DNA: TGCGCCAGCAGCTTGGGGCGCGGGGCCAGCACAGATACGCAGTATTTT.

V usage is TRBV20-1 and J usage is TRBJ2-2; unclear D gene. The V gene's germline CDR1 is DFQATT and CDR2 SNEGSKA (reference sequence). CDR3 length: 11 amino acids. The V gene lost 7 bases and the J gene lost 5 bases, with 8 bases spanning the gap. In DNA, the CDR3 is TGCAGTGGGGAACATACCGGGGAGCTGTTTTTT. Protein sequence: CSGEHTGELFF.

The J gene is TRBJ2-3, the V gene TRBV28; 7 bases are a match to TRBD1. CDR1 is MDHEN, CDR2 SYDVKM, per germline. Germline trimming cut 5 bases from V and 3 bases from J; bases unmatched to any gene: 8. The CDR3 is made up of 15 amino acids. The CDR3 here is CASSPQGTDTDTQYF. Written as DNA, the CDR3 is TGTGCCAGCAGTCCCCAGGGGACAGATACAGATACGCAGTATTTT. The variable domain in full, completed from reference TRBV28 and TRBJ2-3, reads DVKVTQSSRYLVKRTGEKVFLECVQDMDHENMFWYRQDPGLGLRLIYFSYDVKMKEKGDIPEGYSVSREKKERFSLILESASTNQTSMYLCASSPQGTDTDTQYFGPGTRLTVL.

This rearrangement joins TRBV6-6 to TRBJ1-2; D perhaps matches TRBD1 (5 bases). Trimming cost V 6 bases and J 8 bases, with 16 bases left between them. The CDR3 spans 13 residues. Germline V gene sequence: CDR1 MNHNY, CDR2 SVGAGI (reference sequence). CDR3 nucleotides: TGTGCCAGCAGACCCGGGACCAACGGAGGCTACACCTTC. This codes for CASRPGTNGGYTF.

The chain uses TRBV3-1 and TRBJ1-2; D is unclear. Deletions cut 0 bases from V and 0 bases from J, with 8 bases between. Germline lookup yields CDR1 LGHDT and CDR2 YNNKEL (reference sequence). The CDR3 totals 15 residues. CDR3 amino acids: CASSQDGPANYGYTF. CDR3 DNA: TGTGCCAGCAGCCAAGACGGACCAGCTAACTATGGCTACACCTTC. Looking up the rest from reference TRBV3-1 and TRBJ1-2 gives the full variable domain: DTAVSQTPKYLVTQMGNDKSIKCEQNLGHDTMYWYKQDSKKFLKIMFSYNNKELIINETVPNRFSPKSPDKAHLNLHINSLELGDSAVYFCASSQDGPANYGYTFGSGTRLTVV.

CDR3 region: CASSYAGTVQETQYF. DNA of the CDR3: TGTGCCAGCAGTTACGCTGGGACAGTCCAAGAGACCCAGTACTTC. This chain joins TRBV6-2 or TRBV6-3 and TRBJ2-5; 7 bases line up with TRBD1. The V segment lost 2 bases and the J segment 1 base; nucleotides outside the gene matches: 4. The germline V gene has CDR1 MNHEY and CDR2 SVGEGT. The CDR3 is 15 amino acids.

Only a few counts were recorded for this clonotype. The gene calls are TRBV30 and TRBJ1-2; D unclear. Trimming cost V 0 bases and J 5 bases, with 7 bases left between them. Germline-derived CDR1 and CDR2 are GTSNPN and SVGIG (reference sequence). The CDR3 extends over 12 amino acids. The CDR3 DNA sequence: TGTGCCTGGAGTGTCGGAGGATATGGCTACACCTTC. Protein sequence: CAWSVGGYGYTF.

V gene TRBV7-9 combines with J gene TRBJ2-1, with unresolved D. With 11 bases removed from V and 12 bases from J, the gap between germline ends came to 14 bases. Germline V gene lookup returns CDR1 SEHNR and CDR2 FQNEAQ (reference sequence). This CDR3 is 10 amino acids long. The CDR3 region is CAHHGFGQFF. The CDR3 coding sequence is TGTGCCCACCACGGGTTTGGGCAGTTCTTC.

This CDR3 reads CASITSAAKQYF. CDR3 sequence (DNA): TGTGCCAGCATAACATCTGCGGCGAAGCAGTACTTC. The chain is built from TRBV2 and TRBJ2-7; no definite D call. The CDR3 is made up of 12 amino acids. CDR1 and CDR2 from the germline V gene are SNHLY and FYNNEI. Deletions cut 7 bases from V and 8 bases from J, with 15 bases between.

The J gene is TRBJ2-7, the V gene TRBV10-3, with 8 nucleotides matching TRBD1. The CDR3 sequence is 14 residues long. Trimming took 8 bases from V and 2 from J; bases not matched to a gene: 8. CDR1 ENHRY and CDR2 SYGVKD come from the germline V gene. The CDR3 nucleotides are TGTGCCATCGGACGGGGACAGGATGCCTACGAGCAGTACTTC. This encodes CAIGRGQDAYEQYF.

This chain joins TRBV11-2 and TRBJ1-2; D ambiguous. The V end lost 5 bases, the J end lost 1 base, and 11 bases lay between the germline ends. Germline V gene sequence: CDR1 SGHAT, CDR2 FQNNGV. This CDR3 comprises 14 residues. Written as DNA, the CDR3 is TGTGCCAGCAGCCTTCTGGAGGGTAACTATGGCTACACCTTC. Its protein is CASSLLEGNYGYTF.